This entry lists 22 T cell receptor beta chains sequenced from one sample in a study of T cell clonality in common variable immunodeficiency. Their specific antigens are unknown. Clones were sequenced by immunoSEQ multiplex PCR, and TCRdb holds only the in-frame ones, with some missing. Reported are about 16,000 clones, none seen only once; the ten largest carry roughly 15%. Broader study findings: Reportedly, TCR beta sequences from common variable immunodeficiency showed fewer deletions and N-nucleotide insertions.

Sequencing used peripheral blood mononuclear cells. The receptors were gathered from a human donor with common variable immunodeficiency.

As regards this clone: The CDR3 end lies 3 residues beyond the end of the read and is filled in from the germline J gene. This chain uses TRBV2 with TRBJ2-1; TRBD1 might be the D (6 bases). CDR3 length: 12 residues. Germline CDR1 is SNHLY and CDR2 is FYNNEI. V lost 7 bases and J 8 bases, leaving 12 bases between the germline ends. CDR3 residues: CASTLTGYEQFF. The CDR3 DNA, read in part, is TGTGCCAGCACTCTTACAGGGTATGAG.

As to this clone: Sequencing ends 3 residues short of the CDR3 end; the germline J gene provides the rest. The rearrangement uses TRBV7-2 and TRBJ2-5; possibly TRBD1 or TRBD2 for D (5 bases each). Germline V lookup: CDR1 SGHTA, CDR2 FQGNSA. V was clipped by 2 bases and J by 1 base, with 8 bases between them. The CDR3 contains 14 residues. The sequenced CDR3 bases are TGTGCCAGCAGCTTAAGGGGAGCCCAAGAGACC. Its protein is CASSLRGAQET. The CDR3 as a whole reads CASSLRGAQETQYF.

This clone appeared a few times. The sequenced fragment ends 3 residues before the CDR3 boundary, so the rest is inferred from the germline J gene. This sequence joins TRBV18 and TRBJ2-2; D is possibly TRBD1 (5 bases). V dropped 4 bases and J dropped 1 base, with 16 bases sitting between them. This CDR3 comprises 17 residues. Germline V gives CDR1 KGHSH, CDR2 LQKENI. Incomplete CDR3 DNA: TGTGCCAGCTCACAAGGTCAGGGTAGGAGGAACACCGGGGAG. Its translation is CASSQGQGRRNTGE. Given in full, the CDR3 is CASSQGQGRRNTGELFF.

This clone was detected ten times or more. The observed sequence ends 3 residues before the CDR3 terminus, with the missing tail filled in from the germline J gene. The J gene is TRBJ1-6, the V gene TRBV7-2; TRBD1 might be the D (6 bases). Between the trimmed V and J ends, which lost 5 bases and 10 bases, there was a span of 15 bases. The CDR3 consists of 14 residues. Germline V gives CDR1 SGHTA, CDR2 FQGNSA. The CDR3 region is CASSVQGGGSPLHF. The sequenced CDR3 bases are TGTGCCAGCAGCGTACAGGGAGGAGGGTCACCC.

Note on this clone: The read halts 3 residues ahead of the CDR3 end, with the missing end drawn from the germline J gene. The J gene is TRBJ2-5, the V gene TRBV19; D gene unclear. Germline CDR1 is LNHDA and CDR2 is SQIVND (reference sequence). The V and J ends lost 1 base and 5 bases respectively, with 2 bases between them. The CDR3 totals 11 residues. CDR3 DNA (partial): TGTGCCAGTAGTATAGCGGAGACC. It encodes CASSIAET. The full-length CDR3 reads as CASSIAETQYF.

This clone has only a few counts. Coverage ceases 3 residues before the CDR3 finishes, and the germline J gene fills in the end. V and J are TRBV19 and TRBJ1-2; 7 positions match TRBD1. CDR1 is LNHDA, CDR2 SQIVND, per germline (reference sequence). J lost 5 bases, V lost 0 bases, and 6 bases had no gene match. This CDR3 region has 15 residues. Partial CDR3 DNA: TGTGCCAGTAGTATAGACCCTTACAGGGGTTATGGC. Its translation is CASSIDPYRGYG. The entire CDR3 protein reads CASSIDPYRGYGYTF. Filled out from reference TRBV19 and TRBJ1-2, the complete variable domain reads DGGITQSPKYLFRKEGQNVTLSCEQNLNHDAMYWYRQDPGQGLRLIYYSQIVNDFQKGDIAEGYSVSREKKESFPLTVTSAQKNPTAFYLCASSIDPYRGYGYTFGSGTRLTVV.

This clone was seen more than once but under ten times. At one boundary the junction diverges from the germline segment, which might be a read error. From the germline J gene comes the end of the CDR3, since the read stops 3 residues before it. This sequence joins TRBV18 and TRBJ1-6; 11 bases line up with TRBD1. The CDR3 has 14 residues. In germline, CDR1 is KGHSH, CDR2 LQKENI. The CDR3 DNA, read in part, is TGTGCCAGCCCACCGGGACAGGGGGGTTCACCC. This translates into CASPPGQGGSP. The full CDR3 reads CASPPGQGGSPLHF.

Remarks on this clone: The read falls 3 residues short of the CDR3 end, and the missing part is taken from the germline J gene. The genes are TRBV18 and TRBJ2-7; D gene ambiguous. Germline values: CDR1 KGHSH, CDR2 LQKENI. The CDR3 is 14 amino acids. Trimming removed 2 bases at V and 2 bases at J, with 10 bases between. CDR3 loop: CASSPDMSTYEQYF. The DNA read from the CDR3 is TGTGCCAGCTCACCAGACATGTCAACCTACGAG.

This clone has more than one count but fewer than ten. The read ends 3 residues early relative to the CDR3; the germline J gene fills the gap. The genes are TRBV19 and TRBJ2-3, with 8 bases that match TRBD2. CDR3 length: 14 amino acids. CDR1 and CDR2 from the germline V gene are LNHDA and SQIVND (reference sequence). After removal of 2 bases from V and 6 bases from J, the junction contained 4 bases not matched to a gene. This CDR3 reads CASSIRAGDDTQYF. The CDR3 DNA, read in part, is TGTGCCAGTAGTATACGAGCGGGGGACGATACG.

The sample holds a few counts of this clone. CDR3 amino acids: CASSLVSSGNTIYF. The CDR3 DNA, read in part, is TGTGCCAGCAGCTTAGTTAGCTCTGGAAACACC. This rearrangement joins TRBV7-9 to TRBJ1-3; D gene ambiguous. Sequencing ends 3 residues short of the CDR3 end; the germline J gene provides the rest. This CDR3 contains 14 residues. Germline loops: CDR1 SEHNR, CDR2 FQNEAQ (reference sequence). Trimming shortened V by 1 base and J by 0 bases, and 4 bases separated the two germline ends.

On this clone: The CDR3 end is not reached by the read, which stops 3 residues before it; the germline J gene fills it in. V and J are TRBV18 and TRBJ2-2; D may be TRBD1 (6 bases). The CDR3 spans 13 residues. Trimming removed 4 bases at V and 6 bases at J, with 9 bases between. The V gene's germline CDR1 is KGHSH and CDR2 LQKENI. CDR3 amino acids: CASSLTGPGELFF. The CDR3 DNA, read in part, is TGTGCCAGCTCACTTACAGGGCCCGGGGAG. The full variable domain, rest sourced from reference TRBV18 and TRBJ2-2, is NAGVMQNPRHLVRRRGQEARLRCSPMKGHSHVYWYRQLPEEGLKFMVYLQKENIIDESGMPKERFSAEFPKEGPSILRIQQVVRGDSAAYFCASSLTGPGELFFGEGSRLTVL.

This clone was observed a few times. The sequenced fragment ends 3 residues before the CDR3 boundary, so the rest is inferred from the germline J gene. The chain employs TRBV2 and TRBJ2-5; 7 bases are shared with TRBD1. From germline, CDR1 is SNHLY and CDR2 FYNNEI. This CDR3 region has 12 residues. The ends lost 8 bases at V and 5 bases at J; junction bases unmatched: 5. The CDR3 protein is CASGQDQETQYF. The sequenced CDR3 bases are TGTGCCAGCGGACAGGATCAGGAGACC.

Concerning this clone: Read coverage stops 3 residues before the CDR3 terminus; the germline J gene supplies the remainder. This chain connects TRBV18 to TRBJ2-7; 7 positions agree with TRBD1. Germline lookup yields CDR1 KGHSH and CDR2 LQKENI. This CDR3 is 15 amino acids long. The J segment lost 5 bases and the V segment lost 3 bases, leaving 10 bases of the junction unmatched. CDR3 region: CASSPGRGGRNEQYF. CDR3 DNA (partial): TGTGCCAGCTCACCTGGGAGAGGGGGCAGGAACGAG.

Regarding this clone: The CDR3 end is not reached by the read, which stops 3 residues before it; the germline J gene fills it in. The chain has TRBV18 and TRBJ2-1; possible D gene TRBD2, 7 bases. Germline assignment: CDR1 KGHSH and CDR2 LQKENI. The CDR3 extends over 17 amino acids. V gave up 3 bases and J gave up 0 bases, with 15 bases separating them. This CDR3 reads CASSPIDRTSSYNEQFF. CDR3 bases read: TGTGCCAGCTCACCGATTGACAGGACTAGCTCCTACAATGAG.

With respect to this clone: The read halts 3 residues ahead of the CDR3 end, with the missing end drawn from the germline J gene. V and J are TRBV7-8 and TRBJ2-3; 7 bases line up with TRBD2. This CDR3 contains 13 residues. V lost 0 bases to trimming and J lost 6 bases; unmatched junction nucleotides: 0. Germline-derived CDR1 and CDR2 are SGHVS and FQNEAQ. CDR3 DNA (partial): TGTGCCAGCAGCTTAGCGGGGGGGGATACG. Protein product: CASSLAGGDT. The whole CDR3 region reads CASSLAGGDTQYF.

The CDR3 protein is CASAGQMYGYTF. Incomplete CDR3 DNA: TGTGCCAGTGCGGGACAGATGTATGGC. The J gene is TRBJ1-2, the V gene TRBV19; TRBD1 matches at 7 bases. Sequencing ends 3 residues short of the CDR3 end; the germline J gene provides the rest. V shed 8 bases and J 5 bases; nucleotides not matched to a gene: 5. Germline CDR1 and CDR2: LNHDA and SQIVND (reference sequence). The CDR3 runs 12 residues. The full variable domain, with the rest looked up from reference TRBV19 and TRBJ1-2, is DGGITQSPKYLFRKEGQNVTLSCEQNLNHDAMYWYRQDPGQGLRLIYYSQIVNDFQKGDIAEGYSVSREKKESFPLTVTSAQKNPTAFYLCASAGQMYGYTFGSGTRLTVV.

This clone was detected many times. With the read ending 3 residues before the CDR3 end, the germline J gene is used to fill in that end. The chain has TRBV29-1 and TRBJ2-7; D perhaps matches TRBD1 (5 bases). This CDR3 has 12 residues. V was trimmed by 6 bases and J by 0 bases, leaving 9 bases between them. The V gene's germline CDR1 is SQVTM and CDR2 ANQGSEA. The CDR3 reads CSVQQASYEQYF. CDR3 DNA, as far as it was read: TGCAGCGTACAACAGGCCTCCTACGAG.

On this clone: Coverage ceases 3 residues before the CDR3 finishes, and the germline J gene fills in the end. The rearrangement links TRBV20-1 to TRBJ2-1; 10 bases are a match to TRBD2. Germline CDR1 reads DFQATT; CDR2 reads SNEGSKA (reference sequence). The CDR3 sequence is 15 residues long. V gave up 6 bases and J gave up 3 bases; unmatched junction bases: 8. The sequenced CDR3 bases are TGCAGTGCCCACAAGCGGGGGGGCCACTACAATGAG. This translates into CSAHKRGGHYNE. The complete CDR3 reads CSAHKRGGHYNEQFF.

CDR3 loop: CASSLVRPGNNEQFF. CDR3 bases read: TGTGCCAGCAGCTTAGTTCGGCCAGGGAACAATGAG. This chain links TRBV7-2 with TRBJ2-1, with a tentative D call TRBD1 (5 bases). The CDR3 end lies 3 residues beyond the end of the read and is filled in from the germline J gene. The CDR3 consists of 15 residues. V lost 1 base, J lost 5 bases, and 12 bases lay in between. Germline V CDR1 and CDR2: SGHTA, FQGNSA.

This clone was seen only a few times. The read comes to an end 3 residues before the CDR3 does, leaving the germline J gene to fill in the end. The chain carries TRBV19 and TRBJ1-2; D gene uncertain. CDR3 length equals 13 residues. Trimming shortened V by 7 bases and J by 4 bases, and 13 bases separated the two germline ends. Germline CDR1 is LNHDA and CDR2 is SQIVND (reference sequence). The CDR3 reads CASIPTRSYGYTF. The part of the CDR3 DNA that was read is TGTGCCAGTATCCCGACAAGGAGCTATGGC.

As regards this clone: With the read ending 3 residues before the CDR3 end, the germline J gene is used to fill in that end. The rearrangement links TRBV18 to TRBJ1-6; no definite D call. The length of the CDR3 is 13 residues. Germline V gives CDR1 KGHSH, CDR2 LQKENI. V was cut by 3 bases and J by 10 bases, with 10 bases left in between. CDR3: CASSPGVNSPLHF. The part of the CDR3 DNA that was read is TGTGCCAGCTCACCCGGGGTAAACTCACCC.

This clone was seen many times. One junction end disagrees with the germline gene, perhaps due to a read error. The sequenced fragment ends 3 residues before the CDR3 boundary, so the rest is inferred from the germline J gene. The chain couples TRBV6-4 to TRBJ1-5, with 7 positions matching TRBD1. The germline V gene encodes CDR1 MRHNA and CDR2 SNTAGT. The CDR3 is 17 amino acids. CDR3 DNA, as far as it was read: TGTGCCAGCAATGACGGGGACAGACACTTTTCAGATCAGCCC. The encoded protein is CASNDGDRHFSDQP. From start to end, the CDR3 is CASNDGDRHFSDQPQHF.